Shown below are 17 T cell receptor delta chains from a single sample sequenced in a study of gamma-delta T cells after stem cell transplantation (dated by TCRdb to between 2015 and 2016). The library was obtained by RT-PCR. Sequencing relied on an Illumina MiSeq. TCRdb reanalyzed the public reads with the CATT caller, and identical DNA sequences were merged afterwards. The sample profile shows 750 to 950 delta-chain clones; around 15% of them were found once. The top ten clones comprise approximately 54% of the sample. The sequenced sample was gamma-delta T cells. These receptors originate from a human donor. It is not recorded whose cells these are; they may come from a transplant donor.

The gene calls are TRDV2 and TRDJ1; weak D call: TRDD3 (6 bases). The J gene, missing from TCRdb, was assigned here through DNA to germline matching. CDR1 is GEAIGNYY, CDR2 EKD, per germline. V was clipped by 1 base and J by 7 bases, with 30 bases between them. The CDR3 runs 19 residues. This chain's CDR3 is CACDTSVRGETRWAGKLIF. The CDR3 DNA follows: TGTGCCTGTGACACGAGTGTCCGGGGGGAGACGCGGTGGGCGGGTAAACTCATCTTT.

This chain uses TRDV2 with TRDJ1; the D gene is possibly TRDD1 (5 bases). TCRdb is silent on the J gene; assignment here came from matching the DNA to germline. V lost 1 base to trimming and J lost 2 bases, with 10 bases between them. The CDR3 is 14 amino acids. Germline V gives CDR1 GEAIGNYY, CDR2 EKD. As DNA, the CDR3 is TGTGCCTGTGACACAATAGATAAGACCGATAAACTCATCTTT. It codes for CACDTIDKTDKLIF.

To note about this clone: A much bigger clone sits one base away, suggesting this may be a read error. The chain carries TRDV2 and TRDJ1; the match to TRDD3 covers 13 bases. TCRdb records no J gene; here it was assigned by comparing the DNA to germline. The trim removed 3 bases at V and 10 bases at J, leaving 25 bases unmatched. CDR1 is GEAIGNYY, CDR2 EKD, per germline. This CDR3 is built from 20 residues. CDR3 DNA sequence: TGTGCCTGTGACCGACTGGGGGATACGAGGCACACCTCGGGTATAGGCGGACTCATCTTT. As protein: CACDRLGDTRHTSGIGGLIF.

V and J are TRDV2 and TRDJ1; D is unclear. Per germline, CDR1 GEAIGNYY and CDR2 EKD. The ends were cut back, 3 bases at V and 2 bases at J, with 12 bases in the middle. The CDR3 is 14 residues long. The CDR3 sequence: CACDLITGTDKLIF. Written as DNA, the CDR3 is TGTGCCTGTGACTTAATTACGGGAACCGATAAACTCATCTTT.

The J gene was recorded as TRDJ1; no V gene was called; TRDD3 is taken as the D call from the table, unchecked against the DNA. The length of the CDR3 is 19 residues. In nucleotides, the CDR3 is TGTGCCTGTGACACCGTTCTGGATCAGCTGGGTTATAGAATCGGTAACCTCATCTTT. Translated: CACDTVLDQLGYRIGNLIF.

This clone was detected only a few times. CDR3 sequence: CACDTVGLNTDKLIF. DNA of the CDR3: TGTGCCTGTGACACCGTTGGGCTCAACACCGATAAACTCATCTTT. This chain connects TRDV2 to TRDJ1, with no clear D. The J gene is absent in TCRdb and was assigned here via DNA matching to germline. The germline gives CDR1 GEAIGNYY, CDR2 EKD. The CDR3 totals 15 residues. V lost 0 bases and J lost 0, with 10 bases in between.

The chain combines TRDV1 with TRDJ1, with 9 bases matching TRDD2. The junction had 23 bases not matched to a gene; V was cut back by 3 bases and J by 0 bases. The length of the CDR3 is 22 residues. Germline CDR1 is TSWWSYY and CDR2 is QGS. The CDR3: CALGDGLPTSSTSALYTDKLIF. In nucleotides, the CDR3 is TGTGCTCTTGGGGATGGCCTTCCTACATCGTCCACCTCAGCCTTGTACACCGATAAACTCATCTTT.

The chain links TRDV2 to TRDJ1, with 10 positions matching TRDD3. Because TCRdb records no J gene, it was assigned here through a match of the DNA to germline. This CDR3 is 20 amino acids long. Trimming removed 1 base from V and 2 bases from J; junction bases left unmatched: 18. Germline values: CDR1 GEAIGNYY, CDR2 EKD. Written as DNA, the CDR3 is TGTGCCTGTGACACAAGAAGGGGGGATACGAAAGCCCGTTTAACCGATAAACTCATCTTT. This encodes CACDTRRGDTKARLTDKLIF.

This clone was counted between two and nine times. A much larger clone sits a single nucleotide away, making a read error possible. Other DNA sequences in this specimen translate into the identical CDR3. This chain uses TRDV2 with TRDJ1; TRDD3 might be the D (6 bases). Germline-derived CDR1 and CDR2 are GEAIGNYY and EKD. The CDR3 totals 17 residues. DNA of the CDR3: TGTGCCTGTGACACAGTCGGGGATCTGGCCTACACCGACAAACTCATCTTT. Residues: CACDTVGDLAYTDKLIF.

This clone has a handful of counts. A much larger clone differs by one base, so this may be a read error. Other nucleotide sequences from this sample produce the same CDR3. The V call is TRDV2, the J call TRDJ1, with 9 bases fitting TRDD3. V lost 3 bases to trimming and J lost 7 bases; unmatched junction nucleotides: 11. CDR1 is GEAIGNYY and CDR2 is EKD in the germline V gene. The CDR3 is 15 amino acids. The CDR3 is CACDPILGDARKLIF. The CDR3 region has the DNA TGTGCCTGTGACCCCATCCTGGGGGATGCCCGTAAACTCATCTTT.

The gene calls are TRDV2 and TRDJ2; 8 nucleotides align to TRDD3. The J gene, missing from TCRdb, was assigned here through DNA to germline matching. V gave up 1 base and J gave up 11 bases; unmatched junction bases: 14. This CDR3 region has 16 residues. CDR1 and CDR2 from the germline V gene are GEAIGNYY and EKD. The CDR3 sequence is CACDTGELGATSQLFF. For the CDR3, the DNA is TGTGCCTGTGACACGGGTGAACTGGGGGCCACATCCCAACTCTTCTTT.

The V gene is TRDV2, the J gene TRDJ1; D uncertain. Because TCRdb records no J gene, it was assigned here through a match of the DNA to germline. The CDR3 is 16 residues long. Germline V gives CDR1 GEAIGNYY, CDR2 EKD. V dropped 0 bases and J dropped 0 bases, with 13 bases sitting between them. For the CDR3, the DNA is TGTGCCTGTGACACCATGGGCCTTAGGTACACCGATAAACTCATCTTT. Amino acids: CACDTMGLRYTDKLIF.

In the case of this clone: One junction end does not reproduce the germline sequence, and a read error may be involved. The same CDR3 is also encoded by other DNA sequences in this sample. V gene TRDV2 combines with J gene TRDJ1, with TRDD3 matching over 12 bases. Per germline, CDR1 GEAIGNYY and CDR2 EKD. This CDR3 spans 19 amino acids. In DNA, the CDR3 is TGCGCCGGAGCGGCGTTATCGTCTGGGGGATACGAAGGATCCGATAAACTCATCTTT. Protein sequence: CAGAALSSGGYEGSDKLIF.

This clone was recorded a few times. The rearrangement links TRDV2 to TRDJ1; TRDD3 aligns across 9 bases. Trimming cost V 1 base and J 1 base; bases outside gene matches: 15. This CDR3 region has 19 residues. Germline V gene data show CDR1 as GEAIGNYY and CDR2 as EKD. Here the CDR3 reads CACDTLGLGDGGPTDKLIF. The CDR3 DNA reads as TGTGCCTGTGACACTCTGGGGCTGGGGGATGGTGGCCCCACCGATAAACTCATCTTT.

As for this clone: The protein given by TCRdb reflects a much larger clone and differs at residue 12 from this DNA's translation, likely from a read error; the protein shown is the DNA's translation. The CDR3 nucleotides read TGTGCCTGTGACACCGTTGGGGGTCCCCCCTATGAGACCGATAAACTCATCTTT. Its translation is CACDTVGGPPYETDKLIF. The chain is built from TRDV2 and TRDJ1; D possibly corresponds to TRDD3 (6 bases). This CDR3 has 18 amino acids. The V end was cut by 0 bases, the J end by 2 bases, with 21 bases between. Per germline, CDR1 GEAIGNYY and CDR2 EKD.

The CDR3 sequence: CACDGGGGTDKLIF. The CDR3 bases are TGTGCCTGTGACGGGGGTGGGGGAACCGATAAACTCATCTTT. The chain links TRDV2 to TRDJ1, with TRDD3 matching over 7 bases. The J gene, absent from TCRdb, was called here by matching the DNA to germline. V dropped 3 bases and J dropped 2; count of bases not matched to a gene: 5. This CDR3 is 14 amino acids long. Germline loops: CDR1 GEAIGNYY, CDR2 EKD.

On this clone: A junction boundary mismatches the germline segment, possibly from a read error. The genes are TRDV1 and TRDJ1; 10 bases align to TRDD3. Germline values: CDR1 TSWWSYY, CDR2 QGS. This CDR3 spans 22 amino acids. The CDR3 sequence: CALGEESPLHGGYRPYTDKLIF. Here the CDR3 DNA reads TGTGCTCTTGGGGAAGAATCTCCCCTTCATGGGGGATACCGACCATACACCGACAAACTCATCTTT.